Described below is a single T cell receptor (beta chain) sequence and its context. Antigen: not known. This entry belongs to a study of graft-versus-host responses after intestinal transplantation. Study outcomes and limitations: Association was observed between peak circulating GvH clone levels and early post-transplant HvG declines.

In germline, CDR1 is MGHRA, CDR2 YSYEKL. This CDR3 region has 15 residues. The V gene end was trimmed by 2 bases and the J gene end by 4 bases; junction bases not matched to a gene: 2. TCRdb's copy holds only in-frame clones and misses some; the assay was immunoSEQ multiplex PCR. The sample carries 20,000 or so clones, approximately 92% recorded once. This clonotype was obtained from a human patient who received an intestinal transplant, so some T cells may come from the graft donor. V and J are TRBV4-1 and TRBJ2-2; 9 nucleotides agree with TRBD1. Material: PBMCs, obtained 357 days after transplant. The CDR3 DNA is TGCGCCAGCAGCCAAAACAGGGGGCTCACCGGGGAGCTGTTTTTT. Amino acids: CASSQNRGLTGELFF.